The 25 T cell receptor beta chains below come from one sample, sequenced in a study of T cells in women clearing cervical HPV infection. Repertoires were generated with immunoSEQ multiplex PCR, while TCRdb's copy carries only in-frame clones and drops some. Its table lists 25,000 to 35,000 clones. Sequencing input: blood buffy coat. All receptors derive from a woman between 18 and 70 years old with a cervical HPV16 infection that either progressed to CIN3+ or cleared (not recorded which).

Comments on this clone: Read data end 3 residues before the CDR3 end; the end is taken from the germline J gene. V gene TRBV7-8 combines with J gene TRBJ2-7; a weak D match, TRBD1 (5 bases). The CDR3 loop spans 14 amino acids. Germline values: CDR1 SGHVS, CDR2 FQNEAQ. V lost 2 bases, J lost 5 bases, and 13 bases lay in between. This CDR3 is CASSLRKQQDEQYF. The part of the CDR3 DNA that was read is TGTGCCAGCAGCTTACGAAAACAACAGGACGAG.

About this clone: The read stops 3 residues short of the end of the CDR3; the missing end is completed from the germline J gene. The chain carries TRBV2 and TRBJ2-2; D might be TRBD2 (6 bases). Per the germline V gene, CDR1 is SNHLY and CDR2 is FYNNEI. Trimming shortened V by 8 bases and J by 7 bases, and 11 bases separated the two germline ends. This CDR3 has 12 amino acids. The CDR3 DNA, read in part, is TGTGCCAGCGGAGGGTATGACGGGGAG. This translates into CASGGYDGE. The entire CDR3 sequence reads CASGGYDGELFF.

The CDR3 sequence is CASSLGTSEGTQYF. The covered CDR3 bases are TGTGCCAGTAGTCTCGGGACTAGCGAGGGGACG. V gene TRBV19 combines with J gene TRBJ2-3; 10 nucleotides agree with TRBD2. Read data end 3 residues before the CDR3 end; the end is taken from the germline J gene. The V gene's germline CDR1 is LNHDA and CDR2 SQIVND (reference sequence). The CDR3 consists of 14 residues.

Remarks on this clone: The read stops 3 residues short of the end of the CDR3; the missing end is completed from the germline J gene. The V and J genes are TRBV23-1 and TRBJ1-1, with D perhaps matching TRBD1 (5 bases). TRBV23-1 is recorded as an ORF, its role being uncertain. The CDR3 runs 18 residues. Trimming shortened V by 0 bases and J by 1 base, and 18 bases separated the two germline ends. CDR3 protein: CASSQSTLTPTANTEAFF. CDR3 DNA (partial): TGCGCCAGCAGTCAATCGACCCTCACTCCGACAGCGAACACTGAA.

The sequenced CDR3 bases are TGTGCCAGCAGCTCTAGCACAGATACG. This translates into CASSSSTDT. The full CDR3 sequence reads CASSSSTDTQYF. This rearrangement joins TRBV7-2 to TRBJ2-3; no definite D call. The read halts 3 residues ahead of the CDR3 end, with the missing end drawn from the germline J gene. This CDR3 is 12 amino acids long. Germline CDR1 reads SGHTA; CDR2 reads FQGNSA. V lost 4 bases to trimming and J lost 0 bases, with 2 bases between them. The whole variable domain, remainder taken from reference TRBV7-2 and TRBJ2-3, is GAGVSQSPSNKVTEKGKDVELRCDPISGHTALYWYRQSLGQGLEFLIYFQGNSAPDKSGLPSDRFSAERTGGSVSTLTIQRTQQEDSAVYLCASSSSTDTQYFGPGTRLTVL.

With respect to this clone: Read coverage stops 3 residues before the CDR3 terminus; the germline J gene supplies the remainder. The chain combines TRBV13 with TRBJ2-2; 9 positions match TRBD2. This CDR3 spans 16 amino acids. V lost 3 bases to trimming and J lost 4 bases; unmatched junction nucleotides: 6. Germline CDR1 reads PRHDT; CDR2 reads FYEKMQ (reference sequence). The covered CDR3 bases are TGTGCCAGCAGCTTCGAGCGGGGGGTTACCACCGGGGAG. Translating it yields CASSFERGVTTGE. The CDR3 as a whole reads CASSFERGVTTGELFF.

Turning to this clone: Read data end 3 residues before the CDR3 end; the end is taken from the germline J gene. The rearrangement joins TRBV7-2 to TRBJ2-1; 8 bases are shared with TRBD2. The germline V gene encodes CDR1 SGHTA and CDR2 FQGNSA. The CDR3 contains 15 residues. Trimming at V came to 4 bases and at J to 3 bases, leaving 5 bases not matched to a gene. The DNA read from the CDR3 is TGTGCCAGCAGCTACCAGCGGGGGAGCTACAATGAG. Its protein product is CASSYQRGSYNE. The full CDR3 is CASSYQRGSYNEQFF.

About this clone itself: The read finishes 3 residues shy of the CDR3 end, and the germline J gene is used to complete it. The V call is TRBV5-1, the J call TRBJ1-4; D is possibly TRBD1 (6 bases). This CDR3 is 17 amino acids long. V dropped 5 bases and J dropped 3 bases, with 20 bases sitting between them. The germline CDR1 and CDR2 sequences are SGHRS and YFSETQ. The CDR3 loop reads CASRNLTGELANEKLFF. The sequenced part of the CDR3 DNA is TGCGCCAGCAGAAATTTGACAGGAGAGCTGGCTAATGAAAAA.

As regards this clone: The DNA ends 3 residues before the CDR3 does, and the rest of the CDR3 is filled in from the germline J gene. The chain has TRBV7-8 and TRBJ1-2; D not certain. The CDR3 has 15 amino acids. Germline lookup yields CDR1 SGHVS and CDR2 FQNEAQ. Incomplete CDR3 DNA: TGTGCCAGCAGCTTTGTAGCGGGAGGGCCGGGCGAC. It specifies CASSFVAGGPGD. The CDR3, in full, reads CASSFVAGGPGDYTF.

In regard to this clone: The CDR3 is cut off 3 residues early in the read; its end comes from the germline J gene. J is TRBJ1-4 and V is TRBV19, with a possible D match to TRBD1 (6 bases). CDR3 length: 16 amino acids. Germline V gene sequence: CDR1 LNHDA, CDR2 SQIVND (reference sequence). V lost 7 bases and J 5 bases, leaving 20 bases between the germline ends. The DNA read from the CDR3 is TGTGCCAGTACATCCGGGCCCAGGGGCAAGAATGAAAAA. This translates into CASTSGPRGKNEK. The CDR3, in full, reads CASTSGPRGKNEKLFF.

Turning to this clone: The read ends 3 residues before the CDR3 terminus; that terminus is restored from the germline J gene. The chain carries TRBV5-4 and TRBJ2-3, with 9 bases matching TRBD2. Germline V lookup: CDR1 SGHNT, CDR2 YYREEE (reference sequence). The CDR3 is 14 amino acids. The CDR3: CASLASGVEGTQYF. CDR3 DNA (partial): TGTGCCAGCTTGGCTAGCGGGGTAGAGGGGACG.

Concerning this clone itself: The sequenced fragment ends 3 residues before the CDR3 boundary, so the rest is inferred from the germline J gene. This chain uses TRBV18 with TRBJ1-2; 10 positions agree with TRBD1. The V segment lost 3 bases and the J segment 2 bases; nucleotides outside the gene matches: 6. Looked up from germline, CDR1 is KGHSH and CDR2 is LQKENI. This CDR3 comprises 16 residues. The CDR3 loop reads CASSPAKTGGNYGYTF. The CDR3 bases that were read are TGTGCCAGCTCACCCGCAAAGACAGGGGGCAACTATGGC.

The chain's CDR3 is CASSQEGTSGYNEQFF. Partial CDR3 DNA: TGTGCCAGCAGCCAAGAAGGGACTAGCGGATACAATGAG. The rearrangement uses TRBV4-2 and TRBJ2-1, with 11 bases matching TRBD2. The read stops 3 residues short of the end of the CDR3; the missing end is completed from the germline J gene. Germline trimming cut 0 bases from V and 4 bases from J; bases unmatched to any gene: 2. The length of the CDR3 is 16 residues. Germline-derived CDR1 and CDR2 are LGHNA and YNFKEQ.

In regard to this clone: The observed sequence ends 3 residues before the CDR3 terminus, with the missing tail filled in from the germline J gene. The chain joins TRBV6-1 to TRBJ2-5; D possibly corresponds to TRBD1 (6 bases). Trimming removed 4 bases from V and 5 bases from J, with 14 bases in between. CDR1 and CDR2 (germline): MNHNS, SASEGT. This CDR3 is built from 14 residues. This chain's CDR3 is CASSAEYRAETQYF. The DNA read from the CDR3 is TGTGCCAGCAGTGCCGAGTACAGGGCGGAGACC.

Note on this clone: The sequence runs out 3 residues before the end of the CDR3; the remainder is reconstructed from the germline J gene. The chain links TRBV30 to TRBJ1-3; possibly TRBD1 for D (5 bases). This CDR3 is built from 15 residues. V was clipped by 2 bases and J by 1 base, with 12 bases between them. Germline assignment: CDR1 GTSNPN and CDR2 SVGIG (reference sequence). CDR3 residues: CAWSRGGQSGNTIYF. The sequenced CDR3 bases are TGTGCCTGGAGTCGGGGGGGTCAGTCTGGAAACACC.

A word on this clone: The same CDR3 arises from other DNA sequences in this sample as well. CDR3 residues: CASSPRDRSSGNTIYF. The DNA read from the CDR3 is TGTGCCAGCTCACCCCGGGACAGATCTTCTGGAAACACC. V usage is TRBV18 and J usage is TRBJ1-3; 7 bases map to TRBD1. The read is 3 residues too short to cover the CDR3 end, so that end is filled in from the germline J gene. CDR1 and CDR2 (germline): KGHSH, LQKENI. V dropped 3 bases and J dropped 1; count of bases not matched to a gene: 6. The CDR3 loop spans 16 amino acids.

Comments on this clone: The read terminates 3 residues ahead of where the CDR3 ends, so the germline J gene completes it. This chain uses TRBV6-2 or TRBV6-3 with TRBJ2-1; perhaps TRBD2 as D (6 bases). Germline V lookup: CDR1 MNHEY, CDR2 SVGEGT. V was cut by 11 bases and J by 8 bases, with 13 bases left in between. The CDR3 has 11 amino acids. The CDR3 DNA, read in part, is TGTGCCGCGGGGAGTAGGTATGAG. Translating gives CAAGSRYE. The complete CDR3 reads CAAGSRYEQFF.

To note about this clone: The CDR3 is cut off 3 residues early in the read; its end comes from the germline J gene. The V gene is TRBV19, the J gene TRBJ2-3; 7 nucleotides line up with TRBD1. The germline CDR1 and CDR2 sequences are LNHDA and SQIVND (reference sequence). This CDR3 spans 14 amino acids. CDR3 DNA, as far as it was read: TGTGCCAGTAGTAAGGGGCGGTGGGGACAGCCG. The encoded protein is CASSKGRWGQP. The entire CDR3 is CASSKGRWGQPQYF.

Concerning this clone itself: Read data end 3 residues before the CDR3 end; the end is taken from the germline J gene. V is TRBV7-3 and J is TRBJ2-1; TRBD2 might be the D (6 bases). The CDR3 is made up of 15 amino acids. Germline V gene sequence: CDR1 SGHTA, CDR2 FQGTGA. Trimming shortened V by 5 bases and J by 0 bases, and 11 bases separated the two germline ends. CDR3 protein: CASSPEGLSYNEQFF. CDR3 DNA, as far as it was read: TGTGCCAGCAGCCCAGAGGGACTCTCCTACAATGAG. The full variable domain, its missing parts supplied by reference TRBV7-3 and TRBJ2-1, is GAGVSQTPSNKVTEKGKYVELRCDPISGHTALYWYRQSLGQGPEFLIYFQGTGAADDSGLPNDRFFAVRPEGSVSTLKIQRTERGDSAVYLCASSPEGLSYNEQFFGPGTRLTVL.

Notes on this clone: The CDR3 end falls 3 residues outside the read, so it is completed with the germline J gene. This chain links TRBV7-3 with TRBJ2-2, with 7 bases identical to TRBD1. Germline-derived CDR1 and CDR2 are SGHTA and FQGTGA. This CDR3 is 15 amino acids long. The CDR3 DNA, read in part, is TGTGCCACCGCAATAGGGGGCTCTGGGGCCAACGTG. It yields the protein CATAIGGSGANV. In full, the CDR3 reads CATAIGGSGANVLFF.

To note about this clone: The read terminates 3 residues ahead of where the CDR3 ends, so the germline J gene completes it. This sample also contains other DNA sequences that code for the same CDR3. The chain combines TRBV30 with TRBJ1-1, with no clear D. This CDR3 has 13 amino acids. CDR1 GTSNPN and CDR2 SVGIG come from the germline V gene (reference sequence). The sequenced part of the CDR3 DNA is TGTGCCTGGGCTCAGACTAGTTTGGAGACC. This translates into CAWAQTSLET. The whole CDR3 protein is CAWAQTSLETAFF.

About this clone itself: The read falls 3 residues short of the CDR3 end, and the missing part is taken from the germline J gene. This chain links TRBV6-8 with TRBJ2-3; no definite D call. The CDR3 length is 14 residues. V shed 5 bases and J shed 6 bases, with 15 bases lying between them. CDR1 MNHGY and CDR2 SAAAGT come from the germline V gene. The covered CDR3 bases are TGTGCCAGCAGTGGGTTAGCCCGGCGGGATACG. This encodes CASSGLARRDT. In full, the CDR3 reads CASSGLARRDTQYF.

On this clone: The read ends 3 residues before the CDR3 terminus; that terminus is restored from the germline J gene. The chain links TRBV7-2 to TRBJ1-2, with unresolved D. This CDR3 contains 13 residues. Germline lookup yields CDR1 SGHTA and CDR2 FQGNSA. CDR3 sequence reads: CASSSLAVRGYTF. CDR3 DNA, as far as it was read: TGTGCCAGCAGCTCCTTGGCCGTGAGGGGC.

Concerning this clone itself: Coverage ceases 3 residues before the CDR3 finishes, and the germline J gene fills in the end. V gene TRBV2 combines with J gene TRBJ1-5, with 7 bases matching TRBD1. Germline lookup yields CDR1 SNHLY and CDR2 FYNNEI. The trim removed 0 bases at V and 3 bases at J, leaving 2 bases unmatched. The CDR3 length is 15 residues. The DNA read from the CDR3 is TGTGCCAGCAGTGAAGCAGGGGGCTTCAATCAGCCC. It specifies CASSEAGGFNQP. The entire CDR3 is CASSEAGGFNQPQHF.

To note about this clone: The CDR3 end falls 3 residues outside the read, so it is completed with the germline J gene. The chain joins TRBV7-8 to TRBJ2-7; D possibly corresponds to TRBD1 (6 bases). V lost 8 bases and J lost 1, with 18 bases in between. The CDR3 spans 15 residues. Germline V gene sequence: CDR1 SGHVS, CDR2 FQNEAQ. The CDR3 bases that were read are TGTGCCAGCGCCGCGGGTGGGGGCGCTTCCTACGAG. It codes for CASAAGGGASYE. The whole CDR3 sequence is CASAAGGGASYEQYF.